This T cell receptor beta chain was sequenced during a study of PD-L1 blockade in urothelial cancer. Study-wide points: Tumor-associated clones in the blood of durable-benefit patients grew more at 3 weeks.

A few counts support this clone. Its specificity is unknown. Synthetic analogs of TCR templates were spiked into every PCR. Housekeeping gene counts estimated usable DNA in FFPE tumors. Sequencing used immunoSEQ multiplex PCR; TCRdb keeps in-frame clones, though not all of them. The table has a few hundred clones, 25% to 30% seen once. Patients presented with locally advanced or metastatic urothelial carcinoma. The CDR3 loop spans 16 amino acids. In germline, CDR1 is MGHRA, CDR2 YSYEKL. Between the trimmed V and J ends, which lost 4 bases and 4 bases, there was a span of 19 bases. This clonotype was obtained from a middle-aged man with urothelial cancer. V usage is TRBV4-1 and J usage is TRBJ1-2; D is ambiguous. Here the sequenced sample was tumor tissue, taken before atezolizumab (anti-PD-L1) treatment. The CDR3 sequence: CASSPAERKKTYGYTF. CDR3 DNA: TGCGCCAGCAGCCCCGCCGAACGGAAGAAAACCTATGGCTACACCTTC.